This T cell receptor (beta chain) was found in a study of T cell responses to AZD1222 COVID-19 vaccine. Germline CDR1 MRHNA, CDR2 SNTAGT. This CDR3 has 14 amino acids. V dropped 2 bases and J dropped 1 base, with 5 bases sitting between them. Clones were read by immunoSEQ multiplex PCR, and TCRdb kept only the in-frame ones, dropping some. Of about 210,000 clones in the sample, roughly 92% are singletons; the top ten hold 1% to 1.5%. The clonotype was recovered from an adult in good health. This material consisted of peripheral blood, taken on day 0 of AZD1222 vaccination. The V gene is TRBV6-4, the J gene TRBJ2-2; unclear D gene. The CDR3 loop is CASSDGWNTGELFF. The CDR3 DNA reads TGTGCCAGCAGTGACGGCTGGAACACCGGGGAGCTGTTTTTT.